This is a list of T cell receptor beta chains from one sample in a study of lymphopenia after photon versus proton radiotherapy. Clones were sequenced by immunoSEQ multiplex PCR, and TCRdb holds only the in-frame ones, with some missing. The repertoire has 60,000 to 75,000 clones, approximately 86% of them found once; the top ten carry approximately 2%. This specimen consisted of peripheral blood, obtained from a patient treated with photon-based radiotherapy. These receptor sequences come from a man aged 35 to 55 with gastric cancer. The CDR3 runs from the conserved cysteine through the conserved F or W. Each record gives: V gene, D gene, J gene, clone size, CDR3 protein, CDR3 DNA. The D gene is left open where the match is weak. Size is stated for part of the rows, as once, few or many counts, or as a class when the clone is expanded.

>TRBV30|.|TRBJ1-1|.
CAWSGPGYVAFF
TGTGCCTGGAGTGGACCTGGCTATGTGGCTTTCTTT
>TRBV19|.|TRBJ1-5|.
CASNPRGGYQPQHF
TGTGCCAGTAACCCCCGCGGAGGATATCAGCCCCAGCATTTT
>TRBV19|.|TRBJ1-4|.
CASSRGGAVREKLFF
TGTGCCAGTAGTAGGGGGGGCGCCGTGAGGGAAAAACTGTTTTTT
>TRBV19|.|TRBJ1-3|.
CASSEDSGNTIYF
TGTGCCAGTAGTGAGGACAGCGGAAACACCATATATTTT
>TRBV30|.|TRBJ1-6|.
CAFHENRGSPLHF
TGTGCCTTCCACGAGAATCGCGGTTCACCCCTCCACTTT
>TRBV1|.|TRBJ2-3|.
CTSSPDWDYLTDTQYF
TGCACCAGCAGCCCGGATTGGGACTACCTCACAGATACGCAGTATTTT
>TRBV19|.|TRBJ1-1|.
CASQSGTLVNTEAFF
TGTGCCAGCCAATCCGGGACACTTGTTAACACTGAAGCTTTCTTT
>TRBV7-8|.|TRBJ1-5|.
CASSPATGGGNQPQHF
TGTGCCAGCAGCCCCGCAACAGGTGGAGGCAATCAGCCCCAGCATTTT
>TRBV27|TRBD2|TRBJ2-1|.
CASSRGASGGNEQFF
TGTGCCAGCAGCCGAGGGGCTAGCGGGGGCAATGAGCAGTTCTTC
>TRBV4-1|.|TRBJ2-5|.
CASSPRGLQETQYF
TGCGCCAGCAGCCCCCGAGGACTCCAAGAGACCCAGTACTTC
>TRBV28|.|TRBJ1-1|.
CASARGEAFF
TGTGCCAGCGCCCGAGGGGAAGCTTTCTTT
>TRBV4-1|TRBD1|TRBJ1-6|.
CASSQDRGRSPLHF
TGCGCCAGCAGCCAAGACAGGGGGCGGTCACCCCTCCACTTT
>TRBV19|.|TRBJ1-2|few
CASSIGTGLISYGYTF
TGTGCCAGTAGTATAGGGACTGGACTGATTTCTTATGGCTACACCTTC
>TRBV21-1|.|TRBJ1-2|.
CASSKSNEPIKLGLDGYTF
TGTGCCAGCAGCAAAAGTAATGAACCCATAAAGCTTGGCTTAGATGGCTACACCTTC
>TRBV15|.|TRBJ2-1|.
CATSRDQTYNEQFF
TGTGCCACCAGCAGAGATCAAACCTACAATGAGCAGTTCTTC
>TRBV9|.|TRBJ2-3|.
CASSVGRWGTDTQYF
TGTGCCAGCAGCGTAGGGCGGTGGGGCACAGATACGCAGTATTTT
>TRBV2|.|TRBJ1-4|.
CASRTLGEKLFF
TGTGCCAGCAGGACACTTGGTGAAAAACTGTTTTTT
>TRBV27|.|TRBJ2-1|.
CASARQIYNEQFF
TGTGCCAGCGCCCGACAGATCTACAATGAGCAGTTCTTC
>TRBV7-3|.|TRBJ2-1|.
CASSLSMESEQFF
TGTGCCAGCAGCTTAAGTATGGAAAGTGAGCAGTTCTTC
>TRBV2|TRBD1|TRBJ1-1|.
CASSDRTGGAGNLNTEAFF
TGTGCCAGCAGTGACAGGACAGGGGGCGCCGGGAACCTGAACACTGAAGCTTTCTTT
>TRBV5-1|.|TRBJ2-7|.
CASSLDRAYEQYF
TGCGCCAGCAGCTTGGACAGGGCCTACGAGCAGTACTTC
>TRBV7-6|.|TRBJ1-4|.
CASSLVGGSEEKLFF
TGTGCCAGCAGCTTAGTGGGGGGGTCAGAGGAAAAACTGTTTTTT
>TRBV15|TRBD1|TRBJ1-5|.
CATSRALQGAGNQPQHF
TGTGCCACCAGCCGCGCGTTACAGGGGGCCGGCAATCAGCCCCAGCATTTT
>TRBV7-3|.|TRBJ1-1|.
CASSPGGNTEAFF
TGTGCCAGCAGCCCCGGGGGGAACACTGAAGCTTTCTTT
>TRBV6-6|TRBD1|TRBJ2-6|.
CASSPGTAGANVLTF
TGTGCCAGCAGTCCCGGGACAGCTGGGGCCAACGTCCTGACTTTC
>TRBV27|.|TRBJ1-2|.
CASSLSKGAGHGYTF
TGTGCCAGCAGTTTATCGAAAGGCGCAGGGCACGGCTACACCTTC
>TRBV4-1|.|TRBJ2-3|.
CASGGLSTDTQYF
TGCGCCAGCGGGGGGCTTAGCACAGATACGCAGTATTTT
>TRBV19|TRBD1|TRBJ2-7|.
CASSTQQGSEQYF
TGTGCCAGTAGTACACAACAGGGGTCGGAGCAGTACTTC
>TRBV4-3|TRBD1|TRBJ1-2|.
CASSQDQTGLGYTF
TGCGCCAGCAGCCAAGACCAGACAGGGCTTGGCTACACCTTC
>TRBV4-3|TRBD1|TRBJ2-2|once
CASSQWGTGGILDTGELFF
TGCGCCAGCAGCCAATGGGGGACAGGGGGCATATTGGACACCGGGGAGCTGTTTTTT
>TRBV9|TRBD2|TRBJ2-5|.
CASSVAGTKETQYF
TGTGCCAGCAGCGTAGCCGGGACTAAGGAGACCCAGTACTTC
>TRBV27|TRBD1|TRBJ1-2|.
CASRPSRTGLEGYTF
TGTGCCAGCAGACCGAGCCGGACAGGGCTGGAGGGCTACACCTTC
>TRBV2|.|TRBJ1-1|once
CASSEGSTAFF
TGTGCCAGCAGTGAAGGCTCGACGGCTTTCTTT
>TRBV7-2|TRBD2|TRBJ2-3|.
CASSSGLAGGTDTQYF
TGTGCCAGCAGCTCGGGGCTAGCGGGGGGCACAGATACGCAGTATTTT
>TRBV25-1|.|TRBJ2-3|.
CASRGQRAYTDTQYF
TGTGCCAGCAGGGGGCAGCGGGCTTACACAGATACGCAGTATTTT
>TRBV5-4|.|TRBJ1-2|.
CASSFAAGAGDGYTF
TGTGCCAGCAGCTTCGCCGCGGGGGCGGGGGATGGCTACACCTTC
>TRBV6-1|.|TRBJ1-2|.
CASLYGLYGYTF
TGTGCCAGCTTATACGGGCTCTATGGCTACACCTTC
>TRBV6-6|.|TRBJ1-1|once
CASSLPGHENTEAFF
TGTGCCAGCAGCCTCCCGGGACACGAGAACACTGAAGCTTTCTTT
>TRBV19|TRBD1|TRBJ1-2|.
CASSPQGAAYGYTF
TGTGCCAGTAGCCCGCAGGGGGCTGCCTATGGCTACACCTTC
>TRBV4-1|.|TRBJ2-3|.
CASSQKGIGGEGDTQYF
TGCGCCAGCAGCCAGAAGGGAATCGGGGGTGAGGGAGATACGCAGTATTTT
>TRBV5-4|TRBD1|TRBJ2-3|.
CASSILRGPDWADTQYF
TGTGCCAGCAGCATTCTCAGGGGGCCCGATTGGGCAGATACGCAGTATTTT
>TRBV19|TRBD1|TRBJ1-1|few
CASRGPRNTEAFF
TGTGCGAGCAGGGGGCCGAGGAACACTGAAGCTTTCTTT
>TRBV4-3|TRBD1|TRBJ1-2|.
CASSGRTGANYGYTF
TGCGCCAGCAGCGGCCGGACAGGGGCAAACTATGGCTACACCTTC